These 23 T cell receptor beta chains came from one sample sequenced in a study of OX40 agonist ivuxolimab in advanced cancers. Profiled with immunoSEQ multiplex PCR; TCRdb holds only in-frame clones, not every one. In the table there are more than 60,000 clones, less than 90% of which are singletons. Here the sequenced sample was CD4+ or CD8+ T cells sorted from blood, taken in a trial of the OX40 agonist ivuxolimab. The receptors were sampled from an adult with an advanced solid tumor such as melanoma, head and neck, liver or kidney cancer.

The CDR3 loop is CASSPLGTGLRGYTF. The CDR3 coding sequence is TGTGCCAGCAGCCCCCTGGGTACAGGGTTGAGAGGCTACACCTTC. The rearrangement uses TRBV7-2 and TRBJ1-2; D possibly corresponds to TRBD1 (6 bases). Looked up from germline, CDR1 is SGHTA and CDR2 is FQGNSA. This CDR3 has 15 amino acids. V was trimmed by 5 bases and J by 8 bases, leaving 21 bases between them.

V and J are TRBV9 and TRBJ2-7; D perhaps matches TRBD2 (5 bases). V was shortened by 4 bases and J by 6 bases, with 14 bases between the two germline ends. Per germline, CDR1 SGDLS and CDR2 YYNGEE. This CDR3 has 13 residues. The CDR3 DNA reads as TGTGCCAGCAGCCAAACCTCCCGGGGCGAGCAGTACTTC. Amino acids: CASSQTSRGEQYF.

The genes are TRBV7-8 and TRBJ2-7; 9 bases match TRBD2. The CDR3 sequence is 14 residues long. Germline-derived CDR1 and CDR2 are SGHVS and FQNEAQ. V lost 3 bases and J lost 0; bases outside the gene matches: 0. The CDR3 DNA follows: TGTGCCAGCAGCTTTAGCGGGAGCTCCTACGAGCAGTACTTC. This translates into CASSFSGSSYEQYF.

The chain recombines TRBV6-6 with TRBJ2-3; no clear D. V lost 6 bases, J lost 6 bases, and 16 bases lay in between. Looked up from germline, CDR1 is MNHNY and CDR2 is SVGAGI (reference sequence). There are 14 residues in the CDR3. CDR3 nucleotides: TGTGCCAGCAGCCCAATCTACCTTCGGGATACGCAGTATTTT. This sequence encodes CASSPIYLRDTQYF.

This clone was observed once. This rearrangement joins TRBV19 to TRBJ2-3; 10 nucleotides align to TRBD1. The CDR3 is 15 amino acids. Germline CDR1 and CDR2: LNHDA and SQIVND (reference sequence). With V trimmed by 6 bases and J by 6 bases, 9 bases remained unmatched. The CDR3 protein is CASSVDRGRWDTQYF. The CDR3 nucleotides read TGTGCCAGTAGCGTTGACAGGGGGCGTTGGGATACGCAGTATTTT.

The rearrangement joins TRBV14 to TRBJ1-1; 7 bases align to TRBD1. This CDR3 region has 16 residues. From germline, CDR1 is SGHDN and CDR2 FVKESK. Germline trimming cut 1 base from V and 1 base from J; bases unmatched to any gene: 6. CDR3 region: CASSQGPQGRNTEAFF. CDR3 bases: TGTGCCAGCAGCCAAGGCCCACAGGGGAGGAACACTGAAGCTTTCTTT.

This chain connects TRBV5-1 to TRBJ1-1, with D possibly being TRBD1 (6 bases). This CDR3 has 13 amino acids. Germline lookup yields CDR1 SGHRS and CDR2 YFSETQ. Trimming cost V 4 bases and J 3 bases, with 10 bases left between them. The DNA for the CDR3 is TGCGCCAGCAGCCCGGACAGCTACACTGAAGCTTTCTTT. As protein: CASSPDSYTEAFF.

The chain employs TRBV18 and TRBJ2-7, with TRBD2 identical over 9 bases. Germline V gives CDR1 KGHSH, CDR2 LQKENI. J lost 0 bases, V lost 3 bases, and 3 bases had no gene match. The CDR3 extends over 15 amino acids. CDR3 sequence reads: CASSPEAGGSYEQYF. The DNA for the CDR3 is TGTGCCAGCTCACCGGAAGCGGGAGGCTCCTACGAGCAGTACTTC.

The chain is built from TRBV9 and TRBJ2-1; D is uncertain. Trimming cost V 3 bases and J 3 bases, with 7 bases left between them. Per the germline V gene, CDR1 is SGDLS and CDR2 is YYNGEE. This CDR3 has 13 residues. This CDR3 reads CASSGGYYNEQFF. The DNA for the CDR3 is TGTGCCAGCAGCGGGGGTTACTACAATGAGCAGTTCTTC.

CDR3 sequence reads: CARSGRWVRSYEQYF. The DNA for the CDR3 is TGTGCCAGAAGCGGACGGTGGGTTAGGTCCTACGAGCAGTACTTC. The genes are TRBV5-3 and TRBJ2-7; the D is unclear. TRBV5-3 counts as an open reading frame of uncertain function. V gave up 4 bases and J gave up 1 base, with 15 bases separating them. The CDR3 loop spans 15 amino acids.

The chain carries TRBV7-8 and TRBJ2-7; 10 bases agree with TRBD1. V was clipped by 5 bases and J by 5 bases; unmatched bases: 9. The CDR3 runs to 15 residues. Germline assignment: CDR1 SGHVS and CDR2 FQNEAQ. This CDR3 is CASSPFRQGADEQYF. The CDR3 nucleotides are TGTGCCAGCAGCCCCTTCCGACAGGGGGCGGACGAGCAGTACTTC.

This clone appeared once. J is TRBJ2-7 and V is TRBV10-3, with D possibly being TRBD2 (6 bases). Germline-derived CDR1 and CDR2 are ENHRY and SYGVKD. This CDR3 region has 14 residues. Deletions cut 4 bases from V and 4 bases from J, with 14 bases between. The CDR3 region has the DNA TGTGCCATCAGTGGACGGGCCGGGAGTTACGAGCAGTACTTC. Its translation is CAISGRAGSYEQYF.

The chain links TRBV11-2 to TRBJ1-2; possible D gene TRBD1, 5 bases. CDR1 SGHAT and CDR2 FQNNGV come from the germline V gene. The CDR3 runs 13 residues. Trimming stripped 6 bases from V and 5 bases from J, with 13 bases between. CDR3: CASSHGQGYGYTF. Written as DNA, the CDR3 is TGTGCCAGCAGTCACGGCCAGGGTTATGGCTACACCTTC.

The V and J genes are TRBV28 and TRBJ1-4; D possibly corresponds to TRBD1 (5 bases). Germline lookup yields CDR1 MDHEN and CDR2 SYDVKM. V was pared by 6 bases and J by 3 bases, with 8 bases between. CDR3 length: 13 amino acids. CDR3 amino acids: CASRWGPNEKLFF. The CDR3 DNA reads TGTGCCAGCAGGTGGGGCCCTAATGAAAAACTGTTTTTT.

The gene calls are TRBV25-1 and TRBJ1-2, with 7 bases lining up with TRBD1. This CDR3 has 12 residues. CDR1 MGHDK and CDR2 SYGVNS come from the germline V gene. V was pared by 7 bases and J by 7 bases, with 6 bases of the junction left unmatched. This CDR3 is CASTTGAGGYTF. The CDR3 region has the DNA TGTGCCAGCACTACAGGGGCGGGTGGCTACACCTTC.

The chain joins TRBV10-3 to TRBJ1-1; the match to TRBD1 covers 9 bases. The J segment lost 10 bases and the V segment lost 5 bases, leaving 8 bases of the junction unmatched. The V gene's germline CDR1 is ENHRY and CDR2 SYGVKD. The CDR3 covers 13 residues. For the CDR3, the DNA is TGTGCCATCAGTCCTCGGACAGGGGACGCAGCTTTCTTT. Its protein is CAISPRTGDAAFF.

The chain is built from TRBV5-1 and TRBJ1-1, with TRBD1 identical over 12 bases. CDR1 and CDR2 (germline): SGHRS, YFSETQ. The length of the CDR3 is 15 residues. V lost 0 bases and J lost 8; bases outside the gene matches: 5. The chain's CDR3 is CASSLEGTGGGEAFF. The CDR3 DNA sequence: TGCGCCAGCAGCTTGGAAGGGACAGGGGGCGGAGAAGCTTTCTTT.

The V and J genes are TRBV7-9 and TRBJ2-3, with TRBD2 matching over 11 bases. Germline CDR1 is SEHNR and CDR2 is FQNEAQ (reference sequence). Trimming took 1 base from V and 4 from J; bases not matched to a gene: 4. The CDR3 extends over 16 amino acids. The DNA of the CDR3 is TGTGCCAGCAGCTTAGGACTAGCGGGATTGGCAGATACGCAGTATTTT. Protein sequence: CASSLGLAGLADTQYF.

The chain uses TRBV11-2 and TRBJ1-2; 8 nucleotides agree with TRBD1. Trimming at V came to 2 bases and at J to 7 bases, leaving 3 bases not matched to a gene. Germline V lookup: CDR1 SGHAT, CDR2 FQNNGV. This CDR3 is built from 13 residues. Here the CDR3 DNA reads TGTGCCAGCAGCTTACCGGGACAGGTTGGCTACACCTTC. Residues: CASSLPGQVGYTF. Full variable domain (outside the CDR3, taken from reference TRBV11-2 and TRBJ1-2): EAGVAQSPRYKIIEKRQSVAFWCNPISGHATLYWYQQILGQGPKLLIQFQNNGVVDDSQLPKDRFSAERLKGVDSTLKIQPAKLEDSAVYLCASSLPGQVGYTFGSGTRLTVV.

V is TRBV7-2 and J is TRBJ1-1, with TRBD1 matching over 8 bases. The CDR3 loop spans 15 amino acids. CDR1 is SGHTA and CDR2 is FQGNSA in the germline V gene. V was clipped by 1 base and J by 1 base; unmatched bases: 2. For the CDR3, the DNA is TGTGCCAGCAGCTTAGGGGGGACAGGGAACACTGAAGCTTTCTTT. This sequence encodes CASSLGGTGNTEAFF.

The chain combines TRBV7-2 with TRBJ2-1; 8 positions match TRBD2. This CDR3 is 15 amino acids long. Losses at the gene ends were 5 bases for V and 2 bases for J; bases not matched to a gene: 5. Per germline, CDR1 SGHTA and CDR2 FQGNSA. Here the CDR3 reads CASSPLAGPYNEQFF. CDR3 nucleotide sequence: TGTGCCAGCAGCCCTCTAGCGGGCCCCTACAATGAGCAGTTCTTC.

The chain has TRBV15 and TRBJ2-3, with TRBD2 matching over 7 bases. Unmatched junction bases numbered 2, after V lost 1 base and J lost 4 bases. Germline V gene sequence: CDR1 LNHNV, CDR2 YYDKDF (reference sequence). This CDR3 spans 14 amino acids. CDR3 sequence: CATSRGGGSDTQYF. The DNA for the CDR3 is TGTGCCACCAGCAGAGGCGGGGGATCAGATACGCAGTATTTT.

The chain combines TRBV28 with TRBJ1-4; no clear D gene. CDR3 length: 15 amino acids. Per germline, CDR1 MDHEN and CDR2 SYDVKM. V lost 5 bases and J lost 5, with 15 bases in between. The CDR3 DNA is TGTGCCAGCAGTGTTGACACGGGGAGAAATGAAAAACTGTTTTTT. Amino acid sequence: CASSVDTGRNEKLFF.